This passage covers 12 T cell receptor beta chains from one sample sequenced in a study of shared clonotypes between healthy human individuals. Here immunoSEQ multiplex PCR was the method, and the copy in TCRdb shows in-frame clones only, minus some. The sample holds about a million clones, around four fifths seen once. Source material: memory CD4+ T cells sorted from blood. Indicated subset: CD45RA-negative fraction. The source is a man between 18 and 29 years old in good health.

On this clone: One end of the junction varies from germline; a read error may be responsible. V and J are TRBV18 and TRBJ1-4; D ambiguous. The CDR3 covers 16 residues. The V gene's germline CDR1 is KGHSH and CDR2 LQKENI. In DNA form, the CDR3 reads TGTGCCAGCTCAGCACCCAACACGGGTACCGGTGAAAAACTGTTTTTT. It translates to CASSAPNTGTGEKLFF.

This clone was seen only a few times. The V gene is TRBV12-5, the J gene TRBJ2-2, with D tentatively TRBD1 (7 bases). The V gene's germline CDR1 is LGHNT and CDR2 FRNRAP. The ends were cut back, 1 base at V and 5 bases at J, with 17 bases in the middle. This CDR3 has 17 amino acids. Here the CDR3 DNA reads TGTGCTAGTGGTTTGGAGAGAGGGTCAGGGGGGACCGGGGAGCTGTTTTTT. This translates into CASGLERGSGGTGELFF. The whole variable domain, filled in from reference TRBV12-5 and TRBJ2-2, reads DARVTQTPRHKVTEMGQEVTMRCQPILGHNTVFWYRQTMMQGLELLAYFRNRAPLDDSGMPKDRFSAEMPDATLATLKIQPSEPRDSAVYFCASGLERGSGGTGELFFGEGSRLTVL.

The chain couples TRBV7-2 to TRBJ2-7, with 9 positions matching TRBD2. The CDR3 covers 16 residues. Germline values: CDR1 SGHTA, CDR2 FQGNSA. Unmatched junction bases numbered 8, after V lost 3 bases and J lost 2 bases. CDR3 DNA: TGTGCCAGCAGCTTTAGCGGGGGCTTTGTGGCCTACGAGCAGTACTTC. It specifies CASSFSGGFVAYEQYF. The full variable domain, in which reference TRBV7-2 and TRBJ2-7 provide the parts outside the CDR3, is GAGVSQSPSNKVTEKGKDVELRCDPISGHTALYWYRQSLGQGLEFLIYFQGNSAPDKSGLPSDRFSAERTGGSVSTLTIQRTQQEDSAVYLCASSFSGGFVAYEQYFGPGTRLTVT.

This chain uses TRBV27 with TRBJ2-1; TRBD1 or TRBD2 may be the D gene (6 bases each). This CDR3 spans 13 amino acids. Germline lookup yields CDR1 MNHEY and CDR2 SMNVEV (reference sequence). Trimming cost V 2 bases and J 8 bases, with 10 bases left between them. CDR3 DNA: TGTGCCAGCAGTTTACCGGGGGCCCATGAGCAGTTCTTC. It specifies CASSLPGAHEQFF.

The V and J genes are TRBV28 and TRBJ1-5; D gene uncertain. V shed 2 bases and J shed 2 bases, with 13 bases lying between them. Germline V gene sequence: CDR1 MDHEN, CDR2 SYDVKM. The CDR3 has 16 amino acids. In nucleotides, the CDR3 is TGTGCCAGCAGTTTAGTAAATCTTAGGGGCAATCAGCCCCAGCATTTT. Amino acid sequence: CASSLVNLRGNQPQHF.

The chain links TRBV10-2 to TRBJ2-1, with D uncertain. CDR3 size: 11 residues. CDR1 WSHSY and CDR2 SAAADI come from the germline V gene. V lost 6 bases and J 11 bases, leaving 11 bases between the germline ends. This chain's CDR3 is CASSPTLQQFF. DNA of the CDR3: TGCGCCAGCAGCCCTACTTTGCAGCAGTTCTTC.

The chain employs TRBV9 and TRBJ2-2, with a weak D call TRBD2 (5 bases). Germline V lookup: CDR1 SGDLS, CDR2 YYNGEE. CDR3 length: 16 amino acids. V was clipped by 0 bases and J by 6 bases, with 15 bases between them. The CDR3 is CASSVDLALGSGELFF. The CDR3 nucleotides are TGTGCCAGCAGCGTAGACTTAGCGCTAGGTTCCGGGGAGCTGTTTTTT.

For this clone: At the DNA level, this CDR3 is encoded by other sequences in the same sample as well. This chain links TRBV5-1 with TRBJ2-5, with D unclear. CDR3 size: 12 residues. Trimming removed 4 bases from V and 0 bases from J, with 4 bases in between. Looked up from germline, CDR1 is SGHRS and CDR2 is YFSETQ. The CDR3 DNA is TGCGCCAGCAGCGGAAACCAAGAGACCCAGTACTTC. Its protein is CASSGNQETQYF.

About this clone: The same CDR3 arises from other DNA sequences in this sample as well. CDR3 region: CATSRDTGSYEQYF. The DNA of the CDR3 is TGTGCCACCAGCAGAGATACAGGCTCCTACGAGCAGTACTTC. The V gene is TRBV15, the J gene TRBJ2-7; D perhaps matches TRBD1 (5 bases). Looked up from germline, CDR1 is LNHNV and CDR2 is YYDKDF (reference sequence). The V end lost 0 bases, the J end lost 0 bases, and 6 bases lay between the germline ends. CDR3 size: 14 residues. Based on the CDR3 plus reference TRBV15 and TRBJ2-7, the full variable domain is DAMVIQNPRYQVTQFGKPVTLSCSQTLNHNVMYWYQQKSSQAPKLLFHYYDKDFNNEADTPDNFQSRRPNTSFCFLDIRSPGLGDTAMYLCATSRDTGSYEQYFGPGTRLTVT.

The gene calls are TRBV21-1 and TRBJ2-7; the table's D gene call, TRBD1, was not cross checked with the DNA. TRBV21-1 is a known pseudogene. The CDR3 has 17 residues. CDR3 sequence: CASSKGVPDRTTYEQYF. The CDR3 nucleotides read TGTGCCAGCAGCAAAGGGGTCCCCGACAGGACCACCTACGAGCAGTACTTC.

The rearrangement joins TRBV7-8 to TRBJ2-5, with a tentative D call TRBD2 (7 bases). V was cut by 7 bases and J by 5 bases, with 14 bases left in between. Germline V gene lookup returns CDR1 SGHVS and CDR2 FQNEAQ. This CDR3 comprises 13 residues. The CDR3 sequence: CASIRGGGETQYF. The CDR3 nucleotides read TGTGCCAGCATCCGGGGAGGGGGGGAGACCCAGTACTTC.

The chain links TRBV10-2 to TRBJ2-7; D gene uncertain. Germline CDR1 WSHSY, CDR2 SAAADI. V was pared by 5 bases and J by 3 bases, with 8 bases between. The CDR3 is 12 residues long. The CDR3 region has the DNA TGCGCCAGCAGTAAACTCTACTACGAGCAGTACTTC. Encoded protein: CASSKLYYEQYF.